A single sample gave rise to the 14 T cell receptor beta chains below, sequenced in a study of cytomegalovirus exposure and HLA in healthy donors. Profiled with immunoSEQ multiplex PCR; TCRdb holds only in-frame clones, not every one. The table includes 120,000 or so clones, approximately 91% detected once. The sequencing sample was made of PBMCs. The receptors were gathered from a young woman in good health and CMV-seronegative.

V usage is TRBV5-6 and J usage is TRBJ2-5; a weak D match, TRBD1 (5 bases). The CDR3 runs to 14 residues. Trimming took off 0 bases at V and 0 bases at J, with 6 bases between the two ends. CDR1 and CDR2 (germline): SGHDT, YYEEEE. CDR3 residues: CASSLEGYQETQYF. The CDR3 DNA is TGTGCCAGCAGCTTGGAGGGGTACCAAGAGACCCAGTACTTC.

The chain uses TRBV19 and TRBJ2-1, with 9 bases fitting TRBD1. This CDR3 comprises 16 residues. Per the germline V gene, CDR1 is LNHDA and CDR2 is SQIVND (reference sequence). V was clipped by 5 bases and J by 0 bases; unmatched bases: 5. CDR3 nucleotides: TGTGCCAGTAGTTTGGACAGGGGCAGCTCCTACAATGAGCAGTTCTTC. Amino acid sequence: CASSLDRGSSYNEQFF.

The rearrangement joins TRBV7-8 to TRBJ1-5; 7 nucleotides line up with TRBD1. Germline V gives CDR1 SGHVS, CDR2 FQNEAQ. V lost 0 bases to trimming and J lost 6 bases; unmatched junction nucleotides: 11. This CDR3 spans 17 amino acids. The CDR3 loop is CASSLARQGPAGQPQHF. The CDR3 DNA is TGTGCCAGCAGCTTAGCCCGACAGGGCCCGGCGGGTCAGCCCCAGCATTTT.

The rearrangement links TRBV7-9 to TRBJ1-2, with 11 nucleotides matching TRBD1. The CDR3 spans 13 residues. Per the germline V gene, CDR1 is SEHNR and CDR2 is FQNEAQ (reference sequence). V dropped 4 bases and J dropped 7; count of bases not matched to a gene: 2. The CDR3 spells CASSSDRGLGYTF. In DNA form, the CDR3 reads TGTGCCAGCAGCTCGGACAGGGGGCTTGGCTACACCTTC.

The rearrangement links TRBV5-1 to TRBJ2-3; 11 nucleotides align to TRBD2. This CDR3 region has 17 residues. V shed 4 bases and J 6 bases; nucleotides not matched to a gene: 13. CDR1 and CDR2 (germline): SGHRS, YFSETQ. CDR3: CASSAGLAASGGDTQYF. In nucleotides, the CDR3 is TGCGCCAGCAGCGCGGGACTAGCGGCATCCGGGGGGGATACGCAGTATTTT.

The rearrangement uses TRBV4-2 and TRBJ1-2; no reliable D call. The length of the CDR3 is 13 residues. Germline V gene data show CDR1 as LGHNA and CDR2 as YNFKEQ. V was clipped by 0 bases and J by 4 bases, with 6 bases between them. CDR3 sequence reads: CASSQDPSYGYTF. CDR3 sequence (DNA): TGTGCCAGCAGCCAAGACCCTTCCTATGGCTACACCTTC.

The chain employs TRBV12-5 and TRBJ2-7; 14 positions agree with TRBD2. The CDR3 contains 17 residues. Germline V gives CDR1 LGHNT, CDR2 FRNRAP. J gave up 4 bases and V 5 bases, and 10 bases lay outside the gene matches. CDR3 protein: CASGPGTSGRRVYEQYF. CDR3 sequence (DNA): TGTGCTAGTGGTCCCGGGACTAGCGGGAGACGGGTGTACGAGCAGTACTTC.

A few counts support this clone. This chain joins TRBV19 and TRBJ1-2; D uncertain. V was shortened by 10 bases and J by 2 bases, with 14 bases between the two germline ends. Looked up from germline, CDR1 is LNHDA and CDR2 is SQIVND (reference sequence). The CDR3 runs 13 residues. CDR3 sequence: CATAREANYGYTF. DNA of the CDR3: TGTGCCACCGCGCGGGAGGCGAACTATGGCTACACCTTC.

J is TRBJ2-3 and V is TRBV19; a weak D match, TRBD1 (5 bases). Looked up from germline, CDR1 is LNHDA and CDR2 is SQIVND (reference sequence). The CDR3 runs to 14 residues. The V and J ends lost 2 bases and 3 bases respectively, with 9 bases between them. The CDR3 nucleotides read TGTGCCAGTAGTATATCGCAGGGTACAGATACGCAGTATTTT. This gives the protein CASSISQGTDTQYF.

The J gene is TRBJ1-2, the V gene TRBV6-5; 7 positions agree with TRBD1. Germline V gene data show CDR1 as MNHEY and CDR2 as SVGAGI. The CDR3 is 14 residues long. The J segment lost 0 bases and the V segment lost 6 bases, leaving 4 bases of the junction unmatched. CDR3 DNA: TGTGCCAGCAGAAGAGGACAGGCTAACTATGGCTACACCTTC. Translation: CASRRGQANYGYTF.

This clone appeared once. This rearrangement joins TRBV7-2 to TRBJ2-7; 8 bases are shared with TRBD1. The length of the CDR3 is 14 residues. The germline V gene encodes CDR1 SGHTA and CDR2 FQGNSA. V lost 5 bases, J lost 4 bases, and 7 bases stayed unmatched. The CDR3 DNA reads as TGTGCCAGCAGCCAGAGGACAGGGAAATACGAGCAGTACTTC. Translated: CASSQRTGKYEQYF.

This sequence joins TRBV20-1 and TRBJ2-5; possibly TRBD1 for D (6 bases). The germline V gene has CDR1 DFQATT and CDR2 SNEGSKA (reference sequence). The V gene lost 7 bases and the J gene lost 0 bases, with 6 bases spanning the gap. CDR3 length: 11 residues. CDR3 DNA sequence: TGCAGTGGACAGGACCAAGAGACCCAGTACTTC. The encoded protein is CSGQDQETQYF.

The gene calls are TRBV5-4 and TRBJ2-2; 13 bases line up with TRBD2. Per the germline V gene, CDR1 is SGHNT and CDR2 is YYREEE (reference sequence). Trimming took 4 bases from V and 0 from J; bases not matched to a gene: 3. The CDR3 covers 17 residues. The CDR3 DNA reads TGTGCCAGCAGCCGACTAGCGGGAGGAACGAACACCGGGGAGCTGTTTTTT. Protein product: CASSRLAGGTNTGELFF.

The V gene is TRBV29-1, the J gene TRBJ2-1; 14 nucleotides match TRBD2. With 4 bases clipped from V and 7 bases from J, the junction kept 12 bases outside the gene matches. This CDR3 spans 17 amino acids. Per germline, CDR1 SQVTM and CDR2 ANQGSEA. Here the CDR3 reads CSVGGLAGVLPKNEQFF. CDR3 DNA sequence: TGCAGCGTTGGGGGACTAGCGGGAGTCCTGCCTAAAAATGAGCAGTTCTTC.